This T cell receptor beta chain was observed in a study of T-cell memory formation after mild COVID-19. General study findings and limits: Unconfirmed was the SARS-CoV-2 specificity of second-wave clones that peaked on day 37.

MiXCR, run by TCRdb on the 5' RACE reads, gives a single entry per CDR3 protein. The sample contains roughly 190,000 distinct CDR3 sequences, around 26% of which appear only once. This clonotype was recorded at least ten times. As yet, its antigen is unknown. The source is an adult woman who had mild COVID-19 (a few samples of this study predate the infection). Cell type and time point are not known. Sequencing input: PBMCs or a T cell subset sorted from them (not recorded which).

CDR3: CASSPQETQYF. The CDR3 DNA reads as TGTGCCAGCTCACCACAAGAGACCCAGTACTTC. This chain connects TRBV18 to TRBJ2-5; D call uncertain. Trimming removed 1 base from V and 3 bases from J, with 0 bases in between. This CDR3 is 11 amino acids long. Germline values: CDR1 KGHSH, CDR2 LQKENI.